This T cell receptor (beta chain) was recovered during a study of blood T cell repertoires in COVID-19. As for the study in general: The samples span acute and convalescent COVID-19 from the United States, Italy and Spain.

Only in-frame clones appear in the TCRdb table, and some are missing; sequencing was by immunoSEQ multiplex PCR. The table records over 85,000 clones, roughly 91% of them present only once. The sequence was collected from a woman older than 75 with acute or convalescent COVID-19. The sample consisted of peripheral blood.

The CDR3 DNA reads TGCAGTGCTAGTTCCAGACTAGCGGGCTCTAATGAGCAGTTCTTC. The encoded protein is CSASSRLAGSNEQFF. The chain employs TRBV20-1 and TRBJ2-1, with 10 nucleotides matching TRBD2. Germline V gives CDR1 DFQATT, CDR2 SNEGSKA (reference sequence). Losses at the gene ends were 3 bases for V and 7 bases for J; bases not matched to a gene: 9. CDR3 length: 15 amino acids.